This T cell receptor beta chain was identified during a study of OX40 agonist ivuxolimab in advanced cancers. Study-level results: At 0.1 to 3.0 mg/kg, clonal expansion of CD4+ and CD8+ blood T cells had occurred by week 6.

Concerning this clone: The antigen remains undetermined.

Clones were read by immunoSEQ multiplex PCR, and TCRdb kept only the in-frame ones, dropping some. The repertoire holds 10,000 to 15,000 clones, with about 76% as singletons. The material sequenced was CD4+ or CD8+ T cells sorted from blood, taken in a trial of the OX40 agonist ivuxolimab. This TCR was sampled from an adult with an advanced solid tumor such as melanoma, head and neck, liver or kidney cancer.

In nucleotides, the CDR3 is TGTGCCAGCAGTTTAGTGGGAGCGGGACCTACAGATACGCAGTATTTT. Encoded protein: CASSLVGAGPTDTQYF. This rearrangement joins TRBV28 to TRBJ2-3; 7 bases are shared with TRBD2. V was clipped by 2 bases and J by 3 bases; unmatched bases: 8. The length of the CDR3 is 16 residues. Germline assignment: CDR1 MDHEN and CDR2 SYDVKM.